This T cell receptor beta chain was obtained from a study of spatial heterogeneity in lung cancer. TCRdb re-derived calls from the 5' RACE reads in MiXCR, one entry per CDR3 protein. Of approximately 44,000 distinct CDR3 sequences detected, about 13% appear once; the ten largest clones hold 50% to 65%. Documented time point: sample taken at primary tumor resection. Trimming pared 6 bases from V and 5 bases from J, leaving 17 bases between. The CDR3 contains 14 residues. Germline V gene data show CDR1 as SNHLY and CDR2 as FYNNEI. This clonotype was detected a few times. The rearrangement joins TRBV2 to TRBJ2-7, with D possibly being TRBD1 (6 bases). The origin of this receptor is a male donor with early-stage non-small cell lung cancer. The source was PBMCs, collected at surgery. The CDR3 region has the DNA TGTGCCAGCAGCTCCCAGACAGGTTTCGACGAGCAGTACTTC. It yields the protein CASSSQTGFDEQYF. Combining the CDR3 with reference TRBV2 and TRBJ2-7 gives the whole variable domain EPEVTQTPSHQVTQMGQEVILRCVPISNHLYFYWYRQILGQKVEFLVSFYNNEISEKSEIFDDQFSVERPDGSNFTLKIRSTKLEDSAMYFCASSSQTGFDEQYFGPGTRLTVT.